This T cell receptor (beta chain) appears in the sequencing data of a study of post-analysis software for immune sequencing data. Study summary: Recorded subtypes: relapsing-remitting, secondary progressive, progressive-relapsing; some patients unannotated. Findings of the study overall: Samples from one preparation batch, clustered by F measure, grouped strongly together. Included in a set of about five TRBV segments more frequent in patients than controls were TRBV5-6, TRBV5-1 and TRBV20-1.

About this clonotype: Its antigen remains unidentified.

Carried by the TCR beta cDNA libraries were unique molecular identifiers. Roughly 510,000 cDNA molecules were recovered from an input of roughly 0.95 to 10 million T cells. TCRdb passed the PCR reads through MiXCR, listing each CDR3 protein once. Here the sample spans roughly 650,000 distinct CDR3 sequences, 55% to 60% being singletons. Per germline, CDR1 MDHEN and CDR2 SYDVKM. This CDR3 contains 15 residues. V lost 4 bases and J lost 5; bases outside the gene matches: 9. This chain connects TRBV28 to TRBJ2-7; 9 bases map to TRBD1. Sequencing was performed on blood. This TCR derives from a girl aged 2 to 9 with multiple sclerosis. CDR3 amino acids: CASSWPGQGVHEQYF. CDR3 DNA sequence: TGTGCCAGCAGTTGGCCGGGACAGGGAGTCCACGAGCAGTACTTC.